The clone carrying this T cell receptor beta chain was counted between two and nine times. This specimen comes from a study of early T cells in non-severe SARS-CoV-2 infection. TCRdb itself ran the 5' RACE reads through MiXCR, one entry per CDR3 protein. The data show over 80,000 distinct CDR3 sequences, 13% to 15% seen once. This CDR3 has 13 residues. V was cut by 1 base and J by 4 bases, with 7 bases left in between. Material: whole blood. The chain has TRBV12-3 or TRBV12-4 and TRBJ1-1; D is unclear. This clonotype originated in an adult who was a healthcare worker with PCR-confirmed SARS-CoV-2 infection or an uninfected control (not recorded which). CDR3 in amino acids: CASSLGPSTEAFF. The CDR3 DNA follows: TGTGCCAGCAGTTTAGGCCCGAGCACTGAAGCTTTCTTT.